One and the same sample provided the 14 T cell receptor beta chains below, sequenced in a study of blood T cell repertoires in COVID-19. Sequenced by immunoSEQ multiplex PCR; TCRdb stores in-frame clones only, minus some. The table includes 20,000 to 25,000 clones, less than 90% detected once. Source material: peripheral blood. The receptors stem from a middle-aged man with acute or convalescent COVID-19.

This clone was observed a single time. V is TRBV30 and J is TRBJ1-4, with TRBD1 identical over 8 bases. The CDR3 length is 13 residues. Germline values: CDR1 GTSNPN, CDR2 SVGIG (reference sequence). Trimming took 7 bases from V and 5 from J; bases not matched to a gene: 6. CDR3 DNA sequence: TGTGCCTTGAAAAGACAGGGGAATGAAAAACTGTTTTTT. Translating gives CALKRQGNEKLFF.

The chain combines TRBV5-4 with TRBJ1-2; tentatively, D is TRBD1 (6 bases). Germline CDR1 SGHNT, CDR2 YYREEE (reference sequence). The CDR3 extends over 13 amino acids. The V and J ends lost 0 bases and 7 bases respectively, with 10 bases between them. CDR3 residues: CASSLVQGVGYTF. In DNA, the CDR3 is TGTGCCAGCAGCTTGGTACAGGGAGTTGGCTACACCTTC. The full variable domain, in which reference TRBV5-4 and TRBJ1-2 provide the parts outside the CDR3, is ETGVTQSPTHLIKTRGQQVTLRCSSQSGHNTVSWYQQALGQGPQFIFQYYREEENGRGNFPPRFSGLQFPNYSSELNVNALELDDSALYLCASSLVQGVGYTFGSGTRLTVV.

CDR3 bases: TGTGCCAGCAGTCGGGACAGGGTCGGGACTGAAGCTTTCTTT. Translating it yields CASSRDRVGTEAFF. The chain has TRBV2 and TRBJ1-1, with 9 bases fitting TRBD1. Per germline, CDR1 SNHLY and CDR2 FYNNEI. The CDR3 consists of 14 residues. The V and J ends lost 5 bases and 5 bases, in that order; junction bases with no gene match: 6.

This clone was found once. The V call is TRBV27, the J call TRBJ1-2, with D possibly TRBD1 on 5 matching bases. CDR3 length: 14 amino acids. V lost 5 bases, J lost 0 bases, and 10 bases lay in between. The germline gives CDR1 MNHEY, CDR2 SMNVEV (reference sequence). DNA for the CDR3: TGTGCCAGCAGTAAGGGGAGGGCTAACTATGGCTACACCTTC. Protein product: CASSKGRANYGYTF.

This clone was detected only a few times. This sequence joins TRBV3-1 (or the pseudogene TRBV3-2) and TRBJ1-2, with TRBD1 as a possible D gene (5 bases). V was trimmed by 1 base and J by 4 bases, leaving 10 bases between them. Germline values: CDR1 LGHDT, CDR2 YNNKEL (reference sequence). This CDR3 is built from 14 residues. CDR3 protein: CASSQVGAAYGYTF. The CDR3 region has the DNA TGTGCCAGCAGCCAAGTTGGGGCAGCCTATGGCTACACCTTC.

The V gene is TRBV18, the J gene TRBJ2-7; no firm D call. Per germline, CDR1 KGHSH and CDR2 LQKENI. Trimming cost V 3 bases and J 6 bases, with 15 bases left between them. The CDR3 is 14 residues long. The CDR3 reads CASSPKRPLGEQYF. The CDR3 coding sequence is TGTGCCAGCTCACCGAAGAGGCCCCTCGGCGAGCAGTACTTC.

In DNA, the CDR3 is TGTGCCAGCAGGTATAGCGAGAACACTGAAGCTTTCTTT. It is translated as CASRYSENTEAFF. The J gene is TRBJ1-1, the V gene TRBV7-3; D remains unclear. The V end was cut by 6 bases, the J end by 1 base, with 9 bases between. CDR1 is SGHTA and CDR2 is FQGTGA in the germline V gene. This CDR3 contains 13 residues. Combining the CDR3 with reference TRBV7-3 and TRBJ1-1 gives the whole variable domain GAGVSQTPSNKVTEKGKYVELRCDPISGHTALYWYRQSLGQGPEFLIYFQGTGAADDSGLPNDRFFAVRPEGSVSTLKIQRTERGDSAVYLCASRYSENTEAFFGQGTRLTVV.

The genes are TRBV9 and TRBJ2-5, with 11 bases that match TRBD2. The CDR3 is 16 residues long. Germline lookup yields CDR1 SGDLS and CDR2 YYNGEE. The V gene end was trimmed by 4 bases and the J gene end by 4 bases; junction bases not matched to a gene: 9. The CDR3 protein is CASSPTSGGNRETQYF. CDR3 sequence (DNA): TGTGCCAGCAGCCCAACTAGCGGGGGCAACCGAGAGACCCAGTACTTC.

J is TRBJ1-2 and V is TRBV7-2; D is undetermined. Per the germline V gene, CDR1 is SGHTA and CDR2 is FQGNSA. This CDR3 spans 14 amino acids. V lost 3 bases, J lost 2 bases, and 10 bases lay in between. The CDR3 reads CASSFDTVNYGYTF. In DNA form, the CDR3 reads TGTGCCAGCAGCTTTGATACAGTCAACTATGGCTACACCTTC.

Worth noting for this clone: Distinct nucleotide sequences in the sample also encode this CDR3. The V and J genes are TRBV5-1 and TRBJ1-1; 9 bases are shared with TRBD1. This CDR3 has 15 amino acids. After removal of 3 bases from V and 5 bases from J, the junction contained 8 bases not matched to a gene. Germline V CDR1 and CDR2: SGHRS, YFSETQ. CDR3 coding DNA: TGCGCCAGCAGCTGGGGACAGGGTTTGGAGACTGAAGCTTTCTTT. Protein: CASSWGQGLETEAFF.

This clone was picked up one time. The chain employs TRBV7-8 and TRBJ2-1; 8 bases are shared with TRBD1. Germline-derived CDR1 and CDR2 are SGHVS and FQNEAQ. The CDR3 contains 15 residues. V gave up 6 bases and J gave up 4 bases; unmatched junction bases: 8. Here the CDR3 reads CASRPTGGTYNEQFF. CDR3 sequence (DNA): TGTGCCAGCAGGCCAACAGGGGGTACGTACAATGAGCAGTTCTTC.

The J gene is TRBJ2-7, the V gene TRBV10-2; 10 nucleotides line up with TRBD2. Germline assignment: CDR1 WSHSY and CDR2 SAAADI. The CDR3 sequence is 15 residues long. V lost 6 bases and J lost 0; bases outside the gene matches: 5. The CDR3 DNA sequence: TGCGCCAGCAGAGCACTAGCGGGGAACTCCTACGAGCAGTACTTC. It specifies CASRALAGNSYEQYF.

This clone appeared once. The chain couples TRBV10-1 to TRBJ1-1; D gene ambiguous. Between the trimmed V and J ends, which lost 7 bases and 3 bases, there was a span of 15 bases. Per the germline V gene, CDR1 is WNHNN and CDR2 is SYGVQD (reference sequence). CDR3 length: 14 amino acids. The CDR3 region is CASITRSRYTEAFF. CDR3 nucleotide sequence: TGCGCCAGCATTACAAGGAGCAGATACACTGAAGCTTTCTTT.

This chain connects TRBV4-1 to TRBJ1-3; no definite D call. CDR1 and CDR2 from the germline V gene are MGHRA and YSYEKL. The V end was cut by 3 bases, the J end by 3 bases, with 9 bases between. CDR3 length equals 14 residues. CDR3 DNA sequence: TGCGCCAGCAGCCACGGAGATAATGGAAACACCATATATTTT. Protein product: CASSHGDNGNTIYF.